Shown below are 4 T cell receptor beta chains from a single sample sequenced in a study of blood T cell repertoires in COVID-19 (dated by TCRdb to about 2020). Libraries were prepared through the immunoSEQ multiplex PCR assay. TCRdb mirrors the immuneACCESS table, restricted to in-frame sequences. Some clones are absent from its copies; in checked studies, under half trace to an unresolved V gene, and the reason for the others is unknown. The sample includes 60,000 to 95,000 clones, with about 87% observed a single time. The top ten clones comprise 6% to 7% of the sample. Sequenced input: peripheral blood. These TCRs come from a woman in her forties or fifties with acute or convalescent COVID-19.

This clone was seen a few times. CDR3 nucleotide sequence: TGCGCCAGCAGCTTGGCCATCGGGAACGAGCAGTACTTC. Translating it yields CASSLAIGNEQYF. This chain uses TRBV5-1 with TRBJ2-7; maybe TRBD2 (5 bases). The V and J ends lost 0 bases and 5 bases respectively, with 9 bases between them. This CDR3 contains 13 residues. CDR1 and CDR2 from the germline V gene are SGHRS and YFSETQ.

This chain links TRBV6-5 with TRBJ2-7; TRBD1 matches at 9 bases. This CDR3 contains 13 residues. The V gene's germline CDR1 is MNHEY and CDR2 SVGAGI. V lost 8 bases to trimming and J lost 2 bases; unmatched junction nucleotides: 4. CDR3 amino acids: CASSGQGTYEQYF. In DNA form, the CDR3 reads TGTGCCAGCTCGGGACAGGGAACCTACGAGCAGTACTTC.

This chain connects TRBV18 to TRBJ1-4; D not resolved. The V gene's germline CDR1 is KGHSH and CDR2 LQKENI. The CDR3 covers 14 residues. V was trimmed by 3 bases and J by 7 bases, leaving 12 bases between them. CDR3 protein: CASSPTAGGEKLFF. The CDR3 nucleotides are TGTGCCAGCTCACCTACGGCAGGTGGTGAAAAACTGTTTTTT.

By share, this clone ranks as medium-sized. The V call is TRBV6-5, the J call TRBJ1-6, with 7 positions matching TRBD1. With 7 bases clipped from V and 7 bases from J, the junction kept 7 bases outside the gene matches. This CDR3 contains 14 residues. Germline V CDR1 and CDR2: MNHEY, SVGAGI. The CDR3, as DNA: TGTGCCAGCAAGCAAGGACAGGCAAATTCACCCCTCCACTTT. This encodes CASKQGQANSPLHF.